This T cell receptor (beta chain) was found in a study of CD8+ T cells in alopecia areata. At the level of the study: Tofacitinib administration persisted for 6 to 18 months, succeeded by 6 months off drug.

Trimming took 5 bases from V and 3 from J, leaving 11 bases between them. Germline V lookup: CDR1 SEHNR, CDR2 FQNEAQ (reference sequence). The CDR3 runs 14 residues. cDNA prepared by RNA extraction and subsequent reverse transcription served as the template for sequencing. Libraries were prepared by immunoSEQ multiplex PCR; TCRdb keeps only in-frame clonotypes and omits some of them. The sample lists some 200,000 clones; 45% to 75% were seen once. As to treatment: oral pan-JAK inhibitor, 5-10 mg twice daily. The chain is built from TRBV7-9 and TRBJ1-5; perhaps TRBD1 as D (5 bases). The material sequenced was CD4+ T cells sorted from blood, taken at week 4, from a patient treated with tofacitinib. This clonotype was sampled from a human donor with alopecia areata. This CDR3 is CASSPGPDNQPQHF. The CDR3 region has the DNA TGTGCCAGCAGCCCGGGGCCGGACAATCAGCCCCAGCATTTT.